What follows are 2 T cell receptor beta chains derived from one specimen sequenced in a study of tumor and adjacent non-tumor tissue in lung cancer. The template was RNA from unsorted bulk tissue. More than 3 cm separated this lung sample from the edge of the tumor. TCRbeta libraries were built with three rounds of nested PCR, modified from ARM-PCR. One entry per CDR3 protein, called by TCRdb with MiXCR from the multiplex PCR reads. The data contain 60,000 to 65,000 distinct CDR3 sequences, more than 55% of them singletons. Material: distant non-tumor lung tissue. Receptors originate from a man between 65 and 85 years old with non-small cell lung cancer.

As concerns this clonotype: This CDR3 is missing its conserved last phenylalanine or tryptophan, likely due to a read error. Because the CDR3's place on the DNA is in doubt, the DNA is left out and the CDR3 is given as listed by TCRdb. V usage is TRBV6-6 and J usage is TRBJ2-1; TRBD2 is the table's D call, not checked against the DNA. Germline V lookup: CDR1 MNHNY, CDR2 SVGAGI (reference sequence). The CDR3 has 14 residues if both end residues are counted. This chain's CDR3 is CASSFSSGRASWFL.

As regards this clonotype: An end of the junction differs from the germline gene, which may be a read error. This sequence joins TRBV5-1 and TRBJ2-2; D perhaps matches TRBD2 (5 bases). The CDR3 covers 16 residues. CDR1 is SGHRS, CDR2 YFSETQ, per germline. CDR3 nucleotides: TGCGCCAGCAGGGACGTAGTGGGCCCCCTCACCGGGGAGCTGTTTTTC. Translating it yields CASRDVVGPLTGELFF.